Described below is a single T cell receptor beta chain sequence and its context. Its antigen remains unidentified. Unique molecular identifiers were incorporated when the TCRbeta library was constructed. Each CDR3 protein gets one entry after TCRdb re-called the PCR reads with MiXCR. The repertoire holds hundreds of thousands of distinct CDR3 sequences, roughly a tenth seen once, with roughly 2% in the top ten. This sample is part of a study of T-cell reconstitution after alpha-beta-depleted transplantation in children. Study-wide results and limits: Several hundred graft clones that had expanded were reportedly the source of alpha-beta T cells about two months after transplant.

CDR1 is ENHRY, CDR2 SYGVKD, per germline. The CDR3 is 14 residues long. V lost 0 bases to trimming and J lost 2 bases; unmatched junction nucleotides: 1. V is TRBV10-3 and J is TRBJ2-7, with TRBD2 identical over 7 bases. This receptor was taken from a child between 2 and 9 years old with inherited bone marrow failure, due to receive a stem cell transplant. The specimen was PBMCs, collected before TCRalphabeta/CD19-depleted stem cell transplant. CDR3 sequence reads: CAISESGGTYEQYF. Written as DNA, the CDR3 is TGTGCCATCAGTGAGTCGGGAGGGACCTACGAGCAGTACTTC.